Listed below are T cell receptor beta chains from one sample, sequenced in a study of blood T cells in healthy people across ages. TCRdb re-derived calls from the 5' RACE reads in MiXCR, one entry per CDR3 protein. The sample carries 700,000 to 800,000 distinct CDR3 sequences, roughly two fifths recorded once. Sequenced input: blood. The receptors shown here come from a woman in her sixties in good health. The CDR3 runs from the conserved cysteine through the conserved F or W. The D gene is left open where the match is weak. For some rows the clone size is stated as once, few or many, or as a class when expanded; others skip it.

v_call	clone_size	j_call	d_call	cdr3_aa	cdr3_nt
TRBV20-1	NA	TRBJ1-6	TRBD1	CSARSDRDRYNSPLHF	TGCAGTGCTAGGTCCGACAGGGATCGCTATAATTCACCCCTCCACTTT
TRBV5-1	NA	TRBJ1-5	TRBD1	CASSLGGQSSNQPQHF	TGCGCCAGCAGCCTAGGGGGCCAGAGTAGCAATCAGCCCCAGCATTTT
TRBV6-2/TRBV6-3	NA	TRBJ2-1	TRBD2	CASSYRTSGRTYNEQFF	TGTGCCAGCAGTTACCGAACTAGCGGGAGGACCTACAATGAGCAGTTCTTC
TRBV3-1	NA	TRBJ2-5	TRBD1	CASPDSVGQGKNIRYF	TGTGCCAGTCCTGATTCGGTGGGACAGGGGAAAAACATTCGGTACTTC
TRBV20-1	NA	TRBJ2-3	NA	CSAPGGSSTDTQYF	TGCAGTGCTCCAGGCGGGTCTAGCACAGATACGCAGTATTTT
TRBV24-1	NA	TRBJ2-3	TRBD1	CATSDTSTGRVSTDTQYF	TGTGCCACCAGTGATACCTCGACAGGGCGTGTGAGCACAGATACGCAGTATTTT
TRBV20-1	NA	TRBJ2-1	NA	CSAVGDRSYNEQFF	TGCAGTGCTGTGGGCGACCGCTCCTACAATGAGCAGTTCTTC
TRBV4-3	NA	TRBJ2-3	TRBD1	CASSPRTGITDTQYF	TGCGCCAGCAGCCCCAGGACAGGGATTACAGATACGCAGTATTTT
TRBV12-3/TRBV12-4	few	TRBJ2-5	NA	CASSALRVYPIGTQYF	TGTGCCAGCAGCGCCCTGCGGGTATACCCCATAGGGACCCAGTACTTC
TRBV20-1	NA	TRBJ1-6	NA	CSARVWGTSPLHF	TGCAGTGCTAGAGTTTGGGGGACTTCACCCCTCCACTTT
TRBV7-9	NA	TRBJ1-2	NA	CASSPRGGTWCGYTF	TGTGCCAGCAGCCCCCGGGGGGGGACCTGGTGTGGCTACACCTTC
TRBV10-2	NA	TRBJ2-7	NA	CASSEGSHLSYEQYF	TGCGCCAGCAGTGAAGGGTCTCATCTCTCCTACGAGCAGTACTTC
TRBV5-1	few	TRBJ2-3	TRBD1	CASSSNTGTGFTDTQYF	TGCGCCAGCAGCTCCAACACCGGGACAGGATTCACAGATACGCAGTATTTT
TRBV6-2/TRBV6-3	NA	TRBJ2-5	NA	CASNYSKQQETQYF	TGTGCCAGCAATTACTCGAAACAGCAAGAGACCCAGTACTTC
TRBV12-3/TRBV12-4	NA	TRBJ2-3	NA	CASSSRLESTDTQYF	TGTGCCAGCAGTTCCAGACTAGAAAGCACAGATACGCAGTATTTT
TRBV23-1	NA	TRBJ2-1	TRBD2	CASSLRVGTSGSDEQFF	TGCGCCAGCAGCCTACGGGTTGGGACTAGCGGGAGCGATGAGCAGTTCTTC
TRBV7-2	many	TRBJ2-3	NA	CASSQRISTDTQYF	TGTGCCAGCAGCCAACGTATTAGCACAGATACGCAGTATTTT
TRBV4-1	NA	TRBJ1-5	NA	CASSPSRGGNQPQHF	TGCGCCAGCAGCCCAAGTAGAGGGGGCAATCAGCCCCAGCATTTT
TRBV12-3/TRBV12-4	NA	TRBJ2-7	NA	CASTLGSVNEQYF	TGTGCCAGCACTCTGGGATCCGTCAATGAGCAGTACTTC
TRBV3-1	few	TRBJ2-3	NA	CASSHTDGSTDTQYF	TGTGCCAGCAGCCATACGGACGGCAGCACAGATACGCAGTATTTT
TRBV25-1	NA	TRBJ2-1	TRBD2	CASNEYVSGAEFF	TGTGCCAGCAATGAATATGTTAGCGGGGCGGAGTTCTTC
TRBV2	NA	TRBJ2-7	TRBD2	CASSDPTSGRLYEQYF	TGTGCCAGCAGTGACCCGACTAGCGGGAGGCTATACGAGCAGTACTTC
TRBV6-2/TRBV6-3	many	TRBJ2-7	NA	CASSLGFTYEQYF	TGTGCCAGCAGCTTAGGATTCACCTACGAGCAGTACTTC
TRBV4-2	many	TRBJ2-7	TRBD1	CASSPTGTGAYEQYF	TGTGCCAGCAGCCCGACCGGGACAGGGGCCTACGAGCAGTACTTC
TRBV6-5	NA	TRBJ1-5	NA	CASSYSGTSNQPQHF	TGTGCCAGCAGTTACTCGGGGACGAGCAATCAGCCCCAGCATTTT
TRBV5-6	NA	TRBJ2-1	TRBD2	CASSPPGTIAYNEQFF	TGTGCCAGCAGCCCCCCCGGGACTATAGCCTACAATGAGCAGTTCTTC
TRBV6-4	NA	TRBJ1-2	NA	CASGAQPSGGYTF	TGTGCCAGCGGTGCCCAACCCTCAGGGGGCTACACCTTC
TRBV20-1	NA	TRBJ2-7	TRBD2	CSARDVGLAGAYEQYF	TGCAGTGCTAGAGACGTGGGACTAGCGGGAGCATACGAGCAGTACTTC
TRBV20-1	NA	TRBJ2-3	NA	CSAAIHDTQYF	TGCAGTGCTGCCATACACGATACGCAGTATTTT
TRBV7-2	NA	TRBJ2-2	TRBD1	CASRQGYNTGELFF	TGTGCCAGCAGACAGGGGTACAACACCGGGGAGCTGTTTTTT
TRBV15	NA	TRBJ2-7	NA	CATSGGQSSYNEQYF	TGTGCCACCAGCGGCGGACAGAGCTCCTACAATGAGCAGTACTTC
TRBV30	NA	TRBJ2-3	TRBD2	CAWSSGTSASTDTQYF	TGTGCCTGGAGCTCCGGGACTAGCGCAAGCACAGATACGCAGTATTTT
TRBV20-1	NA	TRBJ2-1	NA	CSAPPGTGVHEQFF	TGCAGTGCGCCCCCCGGAACGGGGGTCCATGAGCAGTTCTTC
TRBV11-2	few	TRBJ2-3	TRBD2	CASSLFRSGRADTQYF	TGTGCCAGCAGCTTATTTAGAAGCGGGAGGGCAGATACGCAGTATTTT
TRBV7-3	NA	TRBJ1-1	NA	CASSTTGETPEAFF	TGTGCCAGCAGCACAACGGGAGAAACCCCTGAAGCTTTCTTT
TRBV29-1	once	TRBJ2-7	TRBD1	CSVETGQALYF	TGCAGCGTCGAGACAGGGCAGGCTTTGTACTTC
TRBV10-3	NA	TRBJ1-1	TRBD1	CAISVSRGPTEAFF	TGTGCCATCAGTGTAAGCAGGGGGCCCACTGAAGCTTTCTTT
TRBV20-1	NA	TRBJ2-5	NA	CSASFKQETQYF	TGCAGTGCTAGTTTCAAACAAGAGACCCAGTACTTC
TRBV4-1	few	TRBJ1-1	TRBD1	CASSQATGGGTEAFF	TGCGCCAGCAGCCAGGCCACAGGGGGAGGCACTGAAGCTTTCTTT
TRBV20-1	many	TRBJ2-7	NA	CSARTGLSYEQYF	TGCAGTGCTAGAACGGGACTTAGCTACGAGCAGTACTTC
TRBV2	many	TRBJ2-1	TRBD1	CASSGQGTYNEQFF	TGTGCCAGCAGTGGACAGGGGACCTACAATGAGCAGTTCTTC
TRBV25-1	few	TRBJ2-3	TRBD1	CASSESGGAGDTQYF	TGTGCCAGCAGTGAATCAGGGGGCGCAGGGGATACGCAGTATTTT
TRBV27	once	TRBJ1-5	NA	CASSLDTAPHRPQHF	TGTGCCAGCAGTTTAGACACAGCCCCCCACCGGCCCCAGCATTTT
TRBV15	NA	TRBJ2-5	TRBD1	CATSRDRTGAETQYF	TGTGCCACCAGCAGAGATCGGACAGGGGCAGAGACCCAGTACTTC
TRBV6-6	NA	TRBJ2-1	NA	CASSYFAAEQFF	TGTGCCAGCAGTTACTTCGCGGCTGAGCAGTTCTTC
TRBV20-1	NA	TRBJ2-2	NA	CSASTGRDTGELFF	TGCAGTGCTAGTACAGGGCGGGACACCGGGGAGCTGTTTTTT
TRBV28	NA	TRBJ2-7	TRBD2	CASRGTSGRAFSYEQYF	TGTGCCAGCAGGGGGACTAGCGGCCGCGCATTCTCCTACGAGCAGTACTTC
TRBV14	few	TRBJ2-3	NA	CASSQRGGITDTQYF	TGTGCCAGCAGCCAGAGAGGAGGGATCACAGATACGCAGTATTTT
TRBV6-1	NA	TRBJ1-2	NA	CASSEGGQGANYGYTF	TGTGCCAGCAGTGAAGGCGGGCAGGGTGCTAACTATGGCTACACCTTC
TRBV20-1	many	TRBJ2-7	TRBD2	CSARVASGTYEQYF	TGCAGTGCTAGAGTGGCTAGCGGTACCTACGAGCAGTACTTC
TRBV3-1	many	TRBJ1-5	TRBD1	CASSQSGTENQPQHF	TGTGCCAGCAGCCAATCCGGGACAGAGAATCAGCCCCAGCATTTT
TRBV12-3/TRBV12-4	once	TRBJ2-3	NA	CASSTRDKTDTQYF	TGTGCCAGCAGTACCCGGGACAAAACAGATACGCAGTATTTT
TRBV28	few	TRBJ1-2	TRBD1	CASSSTVPGTGQNYGYTF	TGTGCCAGCAGTTCAACTGTCCCCGGGACAGGACAAAACTATGGCTACACCTTC
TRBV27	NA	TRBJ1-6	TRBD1	CASSSPGTGGSPLHF	TGTGCCAGCAGTTCTCCCGGGACAGGGGGGTCACCCCTCCACTTT
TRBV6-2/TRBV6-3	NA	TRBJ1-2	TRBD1	CASKRTGDNYGYTF	TGTGCCAGCAAACGGACAGGGGATAACTATGGCTACACCTTC
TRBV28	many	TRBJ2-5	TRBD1	CASSTTRTGLLQETQYF	TGTGCCAGCAGCACCACCCGGACAGGCTTACTCCAAGAGACCCAGTACTTC